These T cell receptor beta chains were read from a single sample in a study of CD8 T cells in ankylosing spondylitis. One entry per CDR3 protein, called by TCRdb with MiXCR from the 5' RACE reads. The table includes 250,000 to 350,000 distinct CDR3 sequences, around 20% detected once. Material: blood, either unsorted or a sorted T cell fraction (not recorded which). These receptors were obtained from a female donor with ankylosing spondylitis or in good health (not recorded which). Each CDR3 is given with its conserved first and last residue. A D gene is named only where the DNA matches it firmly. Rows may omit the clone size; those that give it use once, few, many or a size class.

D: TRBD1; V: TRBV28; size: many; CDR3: CASTPTRTGGTYEQYF
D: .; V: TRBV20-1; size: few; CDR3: CSALTDSRGWKDGYTF
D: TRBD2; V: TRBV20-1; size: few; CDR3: CSGGGSSYEQYF
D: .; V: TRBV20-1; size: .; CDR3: CSARGDPNEQFF
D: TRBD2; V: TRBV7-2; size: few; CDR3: CASSNGRENEQFF
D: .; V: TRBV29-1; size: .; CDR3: CSVVSSVNEKLFF
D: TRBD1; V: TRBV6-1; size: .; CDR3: CASTPQGASNTGELFF
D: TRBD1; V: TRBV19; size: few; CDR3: CASSPTGANQYF
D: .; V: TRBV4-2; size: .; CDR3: CASSQSFVPAFF
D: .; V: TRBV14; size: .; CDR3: CASSQTNRGRQYF
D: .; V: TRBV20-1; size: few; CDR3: CSARVPRGLQETQYF
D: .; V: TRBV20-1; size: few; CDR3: CSASPPGFNGYTF
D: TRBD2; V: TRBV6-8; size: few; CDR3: CASSLSSGLAGEVGEETQYF
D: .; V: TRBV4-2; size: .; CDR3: CASSQEFGETQYF
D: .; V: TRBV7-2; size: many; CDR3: CASSLGVDGETQYF
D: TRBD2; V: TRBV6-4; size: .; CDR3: CASGSSGIAGELFF
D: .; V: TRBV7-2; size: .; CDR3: CASSLAAWSYGYTF
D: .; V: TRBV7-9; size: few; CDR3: CASSLASGAEFLAFF